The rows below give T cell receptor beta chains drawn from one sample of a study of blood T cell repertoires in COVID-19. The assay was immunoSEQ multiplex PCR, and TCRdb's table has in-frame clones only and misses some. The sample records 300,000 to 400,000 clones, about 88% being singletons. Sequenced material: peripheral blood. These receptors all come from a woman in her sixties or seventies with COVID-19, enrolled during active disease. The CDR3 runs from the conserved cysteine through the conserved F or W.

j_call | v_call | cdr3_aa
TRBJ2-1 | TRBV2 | CAVGDMSSYNEQFF
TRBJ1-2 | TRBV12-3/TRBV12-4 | CASSLRPGDGYTF
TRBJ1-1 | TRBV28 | CASSSPSNTEAFF
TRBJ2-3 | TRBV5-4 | CASSLTGAPDTQYF
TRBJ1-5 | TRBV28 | CASSLFGAAYQPQHF
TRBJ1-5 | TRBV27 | CASSPTGVGNQPQHF
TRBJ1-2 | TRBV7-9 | CASSRSRVYTF
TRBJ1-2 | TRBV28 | CASSLFPRGRDYTF
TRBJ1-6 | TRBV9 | CASAVGGSINSPLHF
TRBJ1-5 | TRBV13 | CASSTHNAPGTPQHF
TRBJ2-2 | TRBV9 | CASSVGQGASTGELFF
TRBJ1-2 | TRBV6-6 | CASVVGVNYGYTF
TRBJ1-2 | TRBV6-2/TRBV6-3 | CASSSRTLSGSYGYTF
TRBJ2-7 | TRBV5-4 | CASSLASSYEQYF
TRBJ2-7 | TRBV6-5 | CASGLAGKTYEQYF
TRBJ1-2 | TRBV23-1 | CASSQKGQGFNYGYTF
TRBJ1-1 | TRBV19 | CASSIPAGVRTEAFF
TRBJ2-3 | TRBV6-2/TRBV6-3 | CASSYFPGTRVDTQYF
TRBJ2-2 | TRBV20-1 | CSASPRGATGELFF
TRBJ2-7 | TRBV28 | CASRIVTGGAGEQYF
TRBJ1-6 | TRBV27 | CASSEVYNSPLHF
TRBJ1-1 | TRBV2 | CASSEAGTAFEAFF
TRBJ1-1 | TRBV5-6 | CASSLDWGLGTEAFF
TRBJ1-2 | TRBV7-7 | CASTQRQMSNYGYTF
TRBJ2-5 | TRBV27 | CASSLSGNGKETQYF
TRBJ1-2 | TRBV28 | CASRPGGDYGYTF
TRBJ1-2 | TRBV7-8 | CASSPSGTGRGGYGYTF
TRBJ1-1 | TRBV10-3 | CAISDTTGFNTEAFF
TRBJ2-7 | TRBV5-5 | CASSLAGGPYEQYF
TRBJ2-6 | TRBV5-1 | CARYSTGFGANVLTF
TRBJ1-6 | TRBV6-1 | CASSEVGDNSPLHF
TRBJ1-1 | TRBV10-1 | CASSEGTVTEAFF
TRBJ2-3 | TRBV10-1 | CASSDSRRDRTQYF
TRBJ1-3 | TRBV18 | CASSPVTGGSGNTIYF
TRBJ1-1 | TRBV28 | CASSLSLREAFF
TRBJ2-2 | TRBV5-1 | CASLTGTGGNTGELFF